The rows below give T cell receptor beta chains drawn from one sample of a study of molecular identifiers for immune sequencing clone quantification. TCRdb itself ran the PCR reads through MiXCR, one entry per CDR3 protein. There are over 600,000 distinct CDR3 sequences in the sample; about 20% occur only once, and roughly 0.85% lies in the top ten. Sequenced material: naive CD8+ T cells from blood, with Jurkat cell RNA spiked in. Receptor source: a human donor in good health. Some libraries in this study had Jurkat cell RNA spiked in. CDR3s leave out the opening cysteine and the closing phenylalanine or tryptophan.

v_call cdr3_aa
TRBV7-9 ASSLSLGGGKNEQF
TRBV10-3 AISELVTVGEQY
TRBV30 AWSVTTGTDTQY
TRBV7-9 ASSRYEGGYT
TRBV19 ASSFTAAYEQY
TRBV6-2/TRBV6-3 ASGGQESSYEQY
TRBV28 ASQRGHGYT
TRBV5-5 ASSHGQGEYEQY
TRBV27 ASSLMASGANVLT
TRBV24-1 ATSDIQGATVLYGYT